These 20 T cell receptor beta chains were sequenced from one sample in a study of blood T cell repertoires in COVID-19. Using immunoSEQ multiplex PCR, the repertoire was profiled, and TCRdb retains in-frame clones only, with some absent. The sample holds under 250,000 clones, 80% to 90% seen once. The sample taken for sequencing was peripheral blood. Receptors were obtained from a woman in her 50s with acute or convalescent COVID-19.

This chain links TRBV5-8 with TRBJ2-1, with TRBD2 identical over 7 bases. Per the germline V gene, CDR1 is SGHTS and CDR2 is YDEGEE. There are 20 residues in the CDR3. After removal of 1 base from V and 7 bases from J, the junction contained 23 bases not matched to a gene. In nucleotides, the CDR3 is TGTGCCAGCAGCTTGTTCCGGCAGGAGAAAGCGGCGGGAGAGGGGAATGAGCAGTTCTTC. This codes for CASSLFRQEKAAGEGNEQFF.

The V gene is TRBV2, the J gene TRBJ1-3; tentatively, D is TRBD1 (6 bases). V was clipped by 5 bases and J by 1 base, with 12 bases between them. Germline V gene lookup returns CDR1 SNHLY and CDR2 FYNNEI. This CDR3 is built from 15 residues. The CDR3 nucleotides are TGTGCCAGCAGTCTCACAGGGAAATCTGGAAACACCATATATTTT. Its translation: CASSLTGKSGNTIYF.

V usage is TRBV14 and J usage is TRBJ2-3; D call uncertain. Germline values: CDR1 SGHDN, CDR2 FVKESK. With 2 bases removed from V and 3 bases from J, the gap between germline ends came to 12 bases. The CDR3 covers 15 residues. Here the CDR3 reads CASSQKERRTDTQYF. The CDR3 DNA is TGTGCCAGCAGCCAAAAGGAAAGGAGAACAGATACGCAGTATTTT. Full variable domain (remainder filled in from reference TRBV14 and TRBJ2-3): EAGVTQFPSHSVIEKGQTVTLRCDPISGHDNLYWYRRVMGKEIKFLLHFVKESKQDESGMPNNRFLAERTGGTYSTLKVQPAELEDSGVYFCASSQKERRTDTQYFGPGTRLTVL.

This clone has a single count. V and J are TRBV5-1 and TRBJ2-1; 9 bases are a match to TRBD2. The CDR3 covers 13 residues. V was clipped by 1 base and J by 14 bases; unmatched bases: 7. Germline lookup yields CDR1 SGHRS and CDR2 YFSETQ. This CDR3 reads CASSLILAGEKFF. In nucleotides, the CDR3 is TGCGCCAGCAGCTTGATATTAGCGGGAGAAAAGTTCTTC.

This chain joins TRBV3-1 (or the pseudogene TRBV3-2) and TRBJ2-1; 8 nucleotides match TRBD2. V was clipped by 5 bases and J by 8 bases; unmatched bases: 11. The CDR3 runs 15 residues. Germline values: CDR1 LGHDT, CDR2 YNNKEL (reference sequence). The CDR3 region is CASSLGTRLGHEQFF. CDR3 sequence (DNA): TGTGCCAGCAGCTTGGGGACTAGACTGGGGCATGAGCAGTTCTTC.

The V call is TRBV7-8, the J call TRBJ2-7, with TRBD2 as a possible D gene (6 bases). The ends were cut back, 0 bases at V and 2 bases at J, with 8 bases in the middle. CDR3 length equals 14 residues. CDR1 is SGHVS, CDR2 FQNEAQ, per germline. CDR3 region: CASSLAGGPYEQYF. The DNA for the CDR3 is TGTGCCAGCAGCTTAGCGGGGGGACCCTACGAGCAGTACTTC.

The chain couples TRBV27 to TRBJ2-7; TRBD2 is a possible D gene (5 bases). Germline V gene lookup returns CDR1 MNHEY and CDR2 SMNVEV (reference sequence). The CDR3 is 15 residues long. V lost 2 bases to trimming and J lost 5 bases, with 16 bases between them. The CDR3 here is CASSLMAGSSHEQYF. For the CDR3, the DNA is TGTGCCAGCAGTTTAATGGCGGGCTCTTCCCACGAGCAGTACTTC.

This chain links TRBV6-1 with TRBJ1-1; no definite D call. The V and J ends lost 0 bases and 2 bases respectively, with 10 bases between them. The CDR3 consists of 15 residues. The germline V gene has CDR1 MNHNS and CDR2 SASEGT. The CDR3 bases are TGTGCCAGCAGTGAAGCTCAAACGGGAAACACTGAAGCTTTCTTT. This gives the protein CASSEAQTGNTEAFF.

This sequence joins TRBV6-5 and TRBJ1-5; D is uncertain. CDR1 is MNHEY and CDR2 is SVGAGI in the germline V gene. V shed 7 bases and J shed 0 bases, with 13 bases lying between them. The CDR3 contains 15 residues. CDR3: CASMMRVYSNQPQHF. CDR3 sequence (DNA): TGTGCCAGCATGATGAGGGTCTATAGCAATCAGCCCCAGCATTTT.

The chain is built from TRBV19 and TRBJ1-1, with 9 bases that match TRBD1. This CDR3 has 13 amino acids. J lost 3 bases, V lost 8 bases, and 4 bases had no gene match. Germline V gives CDR1 LNHDA, CDR2 SQIVND (reference sequence). This CDR3 is CASWDREDTEAFF. Written as DNA, the CDR3 is TGTGCCAGTTGGGACAGGGAGGACACTGAAGCTTTCTTT.

The chain couples TRBV11-2 to TRBJ2-5; tentatively, D is TRBD1 (5 bases). V was trimmed by 4 bases and J by 7 bases, leaving 16 bases between them. Germline CDR1 reads SGHAT; CDR2 reads FQNNGV. There are 14 residues in the CDR3. The CDR3 protein is CASSSLGLQSTQYF. For the CDR3, the DNA is TGTGCCAGCAGCTCCCTGGGGCTTCAGTCGACCCAGTACTTC. Looking up the rest from reference TRBV11-2 and TRBJ2-5 gives the full variable domain: EAGVAQSPRYKIIEKRQSVAFWCNPISGHATLYWYQQILGQGPKLLIQFQNNGVVDDSQLPKDRFSAERLKGVDSTLKIQPAKLEDSAVYLCASSSLGLQSTQYFGPGTRLLVL.

The chain links TRBV6-5 to TRBJ2-1; possible D gene TRBD2, 5 bases. The CDR3 has 13 residues. The germline CDR1 and CDR2 sequences are MNHEY and SVGAGI. The V and J ends lost 6 bases and 7 bases respectively, with 13 bases between them. CDR3 nucleotides: TGTGCCAGCAGGCCATCGGACTGGAATGAGCAGTTCTTC. Amino acids: CASRPSDWNEQFF.

CDR3 protein: CASSLRRNYGYTF. The DNA of the CDR3 is TGTGCCAGCAGTTTGAGGAGGAACTATGGCTACACCTTC. This chain joins TRBV28 and TRBJ1-2; no firm D call. The CDR3 has 13 residues. Trimming pared 3 bases from V and 2 bases from J, leaving 7 bases between. Germline CDR1 reads MDHEN; CDR2 reads SYDVKM.

This chain uses TRBV3-1 (or the pseudogene TRBV3-2) with TRBJ2-2, with D tentatively TRBD2 (7 bases). CDR1 LGHDT and CDR2 YNNKEL come from the germline V gene (reference sequence). The CDR3 extends over 15 amino acids. The V end lost 4 bases, the J end lost 5 bases, and 14 bases lay between the germline ends. CDR3 in DNA: TGTGCCAGCAGCCTCGGACTAGGGGGGACCGGGGAGCTGTTTTTT. Its translation is CASSLGLGGTGELFF.

The chain has TRBV5-1 and TRBJ2-7; TRBD2 might be the D (6 bases). Germline V lookup: CDR1 SGHRS, CDR2 YFSETQ. The CDR3 contains 13 residues. V was shortened by 4 bases and J by 4 bases, with 12 bases between the two germline ends. The CDR3 here is CASSPSAGYEQYF. The CDR3 coding sequence is TGCGCCAGCAGCCCCAGCGCGGGATACGAGCAGTACTTC.

The V call is TRBV5-1, the J call TRBJ1-5; a weak D match, TRBD1 (6 bases). V lost 0 bases and J lost 2, with 9 bases in between. This CDR3 is 15 amino acids long. Germline CDR1 SGHRS, CDR2 YFSETQ. The CDR3 DNA reads TGCGCCAGCAGCTTGGAGGGGGAGCGCAATCAGCCCCAGCATTTT. Protein product: CASSLEGERNQPQHF.

This clone is a singleton in its sample. This chain connects TRBV19 to TRBJ2-1; no reliable D call. Germline V gene sequence: CDR1 LNHDA, CDR2 SQIVND (reference sequence). V shed 6 bases and J shed 1 base, with 10 bases lying between them. This CDR3 has 14 amino acids. The CDR3 DNA reads TGTGCCAGTAGCTTCGGTCTTTCCTACAATGAGCAGTTCTTC. Residues: CASSFGLSYNEQFF. The full variable domain, completed using reference TRBV19 and TRBJ2-1, is DGGITQSPKYLFRKEGQNVTLSCEQNLNHDAMYWYRQDPGQGLRLIYYSQIVNDFQKGDIAEGYSVSREKKESFPLTVTSAQKNPTAFYLCASSFGLSYNEQFFGPGTRLTVL.

The rearrangement joins TRBV10-3 to TRBJ1-2; 8 bases are a match to TRBD1. CDR1 is ENHRY and CDR2 is SYGVKD in the germline V gene. The ends lost 2 bases at V and 5 bases at J; junction bases unmatched: 10. The CDR3 runs 16 residues. The CDR3 here is CAISETFRQGKYGYTF. DNA of the CDR3: TGTGCCATCAGTGAGACCTTTAGACAGGGGAAGTATGGCTACACCTTC.

This chain's CDR3 is CATSGGTSGTLEQYF. The CDR3, as DNA: TGTGCCACCAGTGGCGGGACTAGCGGGACCCTTGAGCAGTACTTC. The chain has TRBV24-1 and TRBJ2-7; 13 bases are shared with TRBD2. In germline, CDR1 is KGHDR, CDR2 SFDVKD. This CDR3 spans 15 amino acids. Germline trimming cut 5 bases from V and 7 bases from J; bases unmatched to any gene: 7.

The chain uses TRBV9 and TRBJ2-2; a possible D gene is TRBD2 (5 bases). CDR3 length: 14 residues. CDR1 SGDLS and CDR2 YYNGEE come from the germline V gene. The V end was cut by 2 bases, the J end by 4 bases, with 9 bases between. The CDR3 coding sequence is TGTGCCAGCAGCGTCTTAGGGAGCACCGGGGAGCTGTTTTTT. The encoded protein is CASSVLGSTGELFF. Supplemented by reference TRBV9 and TRBJ2-2, the full variable domain reads DSGVTQTPKHLITATGQRVTLRCSPRSGDLSVYWYQQSLDQGLQFLIQYYNGEERAKGNILERFSAQQFPDLHSELNLSSLELGDSALYFCASSVLGSTGELFFGEGSRLTVL.